This T cell receptor (beta chain) comes out of a study of shared clonotypes between healthy human individuals. Study-level information: Aged between 18 and 49, the donors were a couple of women and a few men. Overall study findings and caveats: In contrast to clonotypes shared by all four donors, non-shared clonotypes had lower generation probabilities.

Genomic DNA (from each subset) was split evenly across several immunoSEQ plates. The data were produced by immunoSEQ multiplex PCR, yet TCRdb's version contains in-frame clones alone and is incomplete. The sample includes millions of clones, 90% to 95% of them seen just once. The germline gives CDR1 MDHEN, CDR2 SYDVKM. V was clipped by 2 bases and J by 4 bases, with 3 bases between them. This CDR3 is built from 12 residues. As to this clone: Its antigen is undetermined. Additional DNA sequences in this sample encode the identical CDR3.

The J gene is TRBJ2-1, the V gene TRBV28; D is undetermined. The TCR was taken from a man in his late teens or twenties in good health. The sequencing sample was made of naive CD4+ T cells sorted from blood. Described subset: CD45RA+ positively selected. The CDR3 nucleotides are TGTGCCAGCAGTTTAAGGTACAATGAGCAGTTCTTC. Its protein product is CASSLRYNEQFF.